Below are 2 T cell receptor beta chains sequenced from a single sample in a study of vaccination effects on CD4 cells after COVID-19. For these TCRs, the target antigens are not known. Some clones are missing from TCRdb's copy, which holds only in-frame ones; the method was immunoSEQ multiplex PCR. The table includes just under 75,000 clones, roughly 79% detected once. Antigen-specific CD4+ T cells were first expanded with viral peptide pools by the ViraFEST assay and only then sequenced. The authors isolated CD4+ T cells after nine to eleven days of culture. Nucleocapsid antibodies were negative in the vaccine recipients, who had never had SARS-CoV-2 infection. The sample consisted of CD4+ T cells from PBMCs cultured with HCoV-NL63 spike peptides, taken before COVID-19 vaccination. The source is a human donor who received a COVID-19 vaccine.

This clone came up a few times. The chain joins TRBV5-4 to TRBJ1-6; 8 nucleotides agree with TRBD1. In germline, CDR1 is SGHNT, CDR2 YYREEE (reference sequence). This CDR3 region has 15 residues. Losses at the gene ends were 3 bases for V and 7 bases for J; bases not matched to a gene: 6. The CDR3 DNA reads TGTGCCAGCAGCTCAGACAGGGGAACGAATTCACCCCTCCACTTT. This codes for CASSSDRGTNSPLHF. Variable domain in full (rest from reference TRBV5-4 and TRBJ1-6): ETGVTQSPTHLIKTRGQQVTLRCSSQSGHNTVSWYQQALGQGPQFIFQYYREEENGRGNFPPRFSGLQFPNYSSELNVNALELDDSALYLCASSSDRGTNSPLHFGNGTRLTVT.

The chain employs TRBV7-3 and TRBJ2-5; TRBD1 matches at 7 bases. The CDR3 is 14 residues long. Germline lookup yields CDR1 SGHTA and CDR2 FQGTGA. Trimming cost V 0 bases and J 4 bases; bases outside gene matches: 2. The CDR3 spells CASSLTGGAETQYF. CDR3 sequence (DNA): TGTGCCAGCAGCTTAACAGGGGGCGCAGAGACCCAGTACTTC.